This TCR beta chain is drawn from a study of OX40 agonist ivuxolimab in advanced cancers. The protocol was immunoSEQ multiplex PCR, while the TCRdb copy is restricted to in-frame clones and leaves out a portion. The data show 65,000 to 90,000 clones, with 90% to 95% seen just once and roughly 2.1% held by the top ten. This clone has only one observation. As yet, its antigen is unknown. Study-wide points: Low levels of normalized T-cell clonal expansion also appeared in some nonresponders. Averaging showed that CD8+ T cells had more expanded clones than CD4+ did. Partly responding patients at 0.1-3.0 mg/kg showed some of the smallest clonal expansion.

This TCR was sampled from an adult with an advanced solid tumor such as melanoma, head and neck, liver or kidney cancer. Sequenced here: CD4+ or CD8+ T cells sorted from blood, sampled in a trial of the OX40 agonist ivuxolimab.

The CDR3 here is CASSDRGLGANVLTF. Written as DNA, the CDR3 is TGTGCCAGCAGTGATCGGGGCCTCGGGGCCAACGTCCTGACTTTC. The chain uses TRBV27 and TRBJ2-6; either TRBD1 or TRBD2 may fit D (5 bases each). This CDR3 spans 15 amino acids. V shed 5 bases and J shed 4 bases, with 12 bases lying between them. Germline CDR1 MNHEY, CDR2 SMNVEV (reference sequence).